This T cell receptor beta chain was sequenced during a study of blood T cell repertoires in COVID-19. Study-wide background: The study drew acute and convalescent COVID-19 samples from the United States, Italy and Spain. T cells, B-cell-depleted T cells, or PBMCs supplied cDNA or gDNA.

Germline V gene sequence: CDR1 SGHTA, CDR2 FQGTGA. J gave up 6 bases and V 5 bases, and 8 bases lay outside the gene matches. This CDR3 is built from 14 residues. This clone was seen a single time. In the original analysis: By means of reference gene primer amplification, nucleated cell counts were estimated. Here immunoSEQ multiplex PCR was the method, and the copy in TCRdb shows in-frame clones only, minus some. From that table come the V and J calls and clone size; the DNA was used to work out D and trimming. The sample includes approximately 61,000 clones, 88% of them seen just once. The sample comprised peripheral blood. The sequence came from an elderly woman with active COVID-19. V gene TRBV7-3 combines with J gene TRBJ1-1; TRBD1 matches at 8 bases. The CDR3 here is CASSHRGETSEAFF. The DNA for the CDR3 is TGTGCCAGCAGCCACAGGGGGGAGACCTCTGAAGCTTTCTTT.